The clone carrying this T cell receptor beta chain was counted only a few times. What it recognizes is unknown. Trimming cost V 9 bases and J 5 bases, with 19 bases left between them. Germline CDR1 SEHNR, CDR2 FQNEAQ (reference sequence). The CDR3 has 15 amino acids. TCRdb analysed the RT-PCR reads with MiXCR anew, one entry per CDR3 protein. The data contain 530,000 or so distinct CDR3 sequences, about 15% of them singletons. These data are taken from a study of response to subunit inactivated influenza vaccine. Study-wide findings and caveats: Each seasonal influenza vaccination recruits few new T cells, the authors suggested.

This receptor was obtained from a man between 45 and 60 years old who received an inactivated influenza vaccine. The J gene is TRBJ2-2, the V gene TRBV7-9, with D unclear. The material was PBMCs from blood, obtained 11 to 12 days after vaccination. The CDR3, as DNA: TGTGCCAGGAGGTCCCTGGACGGTGGGACCGGGGAGCTGTTTTTT. This codes for CARRSLDGGTGELFF.